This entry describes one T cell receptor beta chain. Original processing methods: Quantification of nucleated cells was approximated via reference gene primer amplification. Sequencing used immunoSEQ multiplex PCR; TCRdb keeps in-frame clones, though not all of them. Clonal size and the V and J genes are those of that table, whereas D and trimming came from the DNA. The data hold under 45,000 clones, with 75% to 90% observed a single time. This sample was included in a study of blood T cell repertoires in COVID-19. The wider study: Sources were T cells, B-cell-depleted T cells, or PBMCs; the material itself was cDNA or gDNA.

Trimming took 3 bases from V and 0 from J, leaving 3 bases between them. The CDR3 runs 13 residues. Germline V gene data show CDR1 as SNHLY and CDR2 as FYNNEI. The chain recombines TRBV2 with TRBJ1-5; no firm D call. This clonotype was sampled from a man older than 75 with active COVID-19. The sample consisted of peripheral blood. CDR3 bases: TGTGCCAGCAGTGACGTTAGCAATCAGCCCCAGCATTTT. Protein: CASSDVSNQPQHF.